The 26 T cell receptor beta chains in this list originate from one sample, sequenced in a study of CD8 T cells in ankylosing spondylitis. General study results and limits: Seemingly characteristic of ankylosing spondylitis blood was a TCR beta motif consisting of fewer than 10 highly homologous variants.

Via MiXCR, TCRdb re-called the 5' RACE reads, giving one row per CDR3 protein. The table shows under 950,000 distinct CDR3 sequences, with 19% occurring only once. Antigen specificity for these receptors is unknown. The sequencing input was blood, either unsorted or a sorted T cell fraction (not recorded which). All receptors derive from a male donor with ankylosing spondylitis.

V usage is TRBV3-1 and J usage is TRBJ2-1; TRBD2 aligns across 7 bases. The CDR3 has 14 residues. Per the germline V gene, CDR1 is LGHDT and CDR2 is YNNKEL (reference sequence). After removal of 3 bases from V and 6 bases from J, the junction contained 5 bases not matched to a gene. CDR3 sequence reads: CASSQRENPNEQFF. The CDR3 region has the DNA TGTGCCAGCAGCCAGCGGGAGAACCCCAATGAGCAGTTCTTC.

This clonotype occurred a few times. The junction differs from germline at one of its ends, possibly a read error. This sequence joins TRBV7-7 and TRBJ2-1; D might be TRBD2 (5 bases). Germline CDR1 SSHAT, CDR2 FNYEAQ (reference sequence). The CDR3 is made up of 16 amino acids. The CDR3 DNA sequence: TGTGCTAGCAGCTTAGGTTCCGGGGATGAGGGCTATGAGCAGTTCTTC. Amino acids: CASSLGSGDEGYEQFF.

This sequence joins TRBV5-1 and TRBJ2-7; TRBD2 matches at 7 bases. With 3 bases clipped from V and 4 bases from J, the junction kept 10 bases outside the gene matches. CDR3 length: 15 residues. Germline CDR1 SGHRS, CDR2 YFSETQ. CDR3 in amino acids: CASSSASGGGYEQYF. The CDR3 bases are TGCGCCAGCAGCTCTGCTAGCGGTGGTGGGTACGAGCAGTACTTC. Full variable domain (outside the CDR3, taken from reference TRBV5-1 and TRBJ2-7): KAGVTQTPRYLIKTRGQQVTLSCSPISGHRSVSWYQQTPGQGLQFLFEYFSETQRNKGNFPGRFSGRQFSNSRSEMNVSTLELGDSALYLCASSSASGGGYEQYFGPGTRLTVT.

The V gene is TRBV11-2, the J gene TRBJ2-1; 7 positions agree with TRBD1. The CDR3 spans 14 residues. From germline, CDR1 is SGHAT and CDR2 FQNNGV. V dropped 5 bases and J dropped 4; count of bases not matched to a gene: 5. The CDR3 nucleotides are TGTGCCAGCAGCCGTGGACAGGTTTACAATGAGCAGTTCTTC. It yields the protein CASSRGQVYNEQFF.

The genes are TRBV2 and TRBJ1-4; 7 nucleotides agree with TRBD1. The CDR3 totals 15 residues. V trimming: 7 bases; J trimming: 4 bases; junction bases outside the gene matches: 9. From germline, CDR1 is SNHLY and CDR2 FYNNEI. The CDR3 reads CASTETGTDNEKLFF. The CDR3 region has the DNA TGTGCCAGCACCGAAACCGGGACAGATAATGAAAAACTGTTTTTT.

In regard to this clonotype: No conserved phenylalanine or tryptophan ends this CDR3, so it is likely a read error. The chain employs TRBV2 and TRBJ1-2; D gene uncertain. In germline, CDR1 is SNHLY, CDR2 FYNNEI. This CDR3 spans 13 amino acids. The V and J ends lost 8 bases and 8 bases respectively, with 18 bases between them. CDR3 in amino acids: CASSAWGGEGYTL. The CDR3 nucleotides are TGTGCCAGCTCCGCGTGGGGAGGAGAGGGCTACACCCTC.

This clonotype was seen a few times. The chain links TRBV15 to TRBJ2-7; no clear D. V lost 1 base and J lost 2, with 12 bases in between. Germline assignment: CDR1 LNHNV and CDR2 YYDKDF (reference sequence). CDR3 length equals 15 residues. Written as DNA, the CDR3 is TGTGCCACCAGCAGAGCAGTTGGACCCACCTACGAGCAGTACTTC. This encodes CATSRAVGPTYEQYF.

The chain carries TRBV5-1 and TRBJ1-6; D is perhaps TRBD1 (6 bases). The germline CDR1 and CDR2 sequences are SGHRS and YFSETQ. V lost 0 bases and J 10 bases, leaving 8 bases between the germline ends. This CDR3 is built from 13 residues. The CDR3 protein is CASSLEGESPLHF. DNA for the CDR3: TGCGCCAGCAGCTTGGAGGGGGAGTCACCCCTCCACTTT.

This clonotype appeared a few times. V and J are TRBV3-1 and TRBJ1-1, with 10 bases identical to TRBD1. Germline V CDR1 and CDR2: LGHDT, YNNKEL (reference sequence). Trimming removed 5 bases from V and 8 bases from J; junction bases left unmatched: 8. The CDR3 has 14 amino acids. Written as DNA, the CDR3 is TGTGCCAGCAGCACGACAGGGGGCCTACCCGAAGCTTTCTTT. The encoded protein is CASSTTGGLPEAFF.

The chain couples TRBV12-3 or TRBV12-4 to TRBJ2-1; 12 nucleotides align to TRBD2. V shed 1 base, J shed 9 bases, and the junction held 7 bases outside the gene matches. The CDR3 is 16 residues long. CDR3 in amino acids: CASSLGSSGGAIEQFF. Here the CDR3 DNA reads TGTGCCAGCAGTTTAGGGTCTAGCGGGGGGGCAATTGAGCAGTTCTTC.

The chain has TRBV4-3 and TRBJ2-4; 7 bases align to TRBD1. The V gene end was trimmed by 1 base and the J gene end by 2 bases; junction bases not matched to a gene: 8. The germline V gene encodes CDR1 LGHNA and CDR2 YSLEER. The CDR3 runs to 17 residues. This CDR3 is CASSQAALTGTKNIQYF. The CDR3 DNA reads TGCGCCAGCAGCCAAGCCGCTCTGACAGGGACCAAAAACATTCAGTACTTC.

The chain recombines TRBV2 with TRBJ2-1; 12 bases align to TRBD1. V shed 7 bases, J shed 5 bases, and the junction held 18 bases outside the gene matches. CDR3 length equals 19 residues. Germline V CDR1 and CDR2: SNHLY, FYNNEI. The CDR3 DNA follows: TGTGCCAGCACATTTGGGACAGGGGGCATCTTCCTTTCTCACAATGAGCAGTTCTTC. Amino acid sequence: CASTFGTGGIFLSHNEQFF.

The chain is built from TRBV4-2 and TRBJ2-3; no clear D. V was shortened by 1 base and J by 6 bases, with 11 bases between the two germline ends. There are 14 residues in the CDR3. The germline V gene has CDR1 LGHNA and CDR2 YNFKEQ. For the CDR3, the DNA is TGTGCCAGCAGCCAAGGAGTTTTCTCCGATACGCAGTATTTT. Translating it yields CASSQGVFSDTQYF.

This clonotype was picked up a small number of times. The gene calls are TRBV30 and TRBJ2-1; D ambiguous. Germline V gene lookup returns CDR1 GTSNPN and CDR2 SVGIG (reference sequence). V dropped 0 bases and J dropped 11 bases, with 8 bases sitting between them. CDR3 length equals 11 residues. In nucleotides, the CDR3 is TGTGCCTGGAGTGTAGGAAGGAAGCAGTTCTTC. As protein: CAWSVGRKQFF. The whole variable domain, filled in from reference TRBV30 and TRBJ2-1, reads SQTIHQWPATLVQPVGSPLSLECTVEGTSNPNLYWYRQAAGRGLQLLFYSVGIGQISSEVPQNLSASRPQDRQFILSSKKLLLSDSGFYLCAWSVGRKQFFGPGTRLTVL.

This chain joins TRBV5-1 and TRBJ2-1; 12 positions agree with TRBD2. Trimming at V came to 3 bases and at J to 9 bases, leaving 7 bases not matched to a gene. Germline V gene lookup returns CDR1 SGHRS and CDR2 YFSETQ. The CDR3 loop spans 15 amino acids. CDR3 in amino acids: CASSSSGRDVSEQFF. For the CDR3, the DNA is TGCGCCAGCAGCTCTAGCGGGAGGGACGTAAGTGAGCAGTTCTTC.

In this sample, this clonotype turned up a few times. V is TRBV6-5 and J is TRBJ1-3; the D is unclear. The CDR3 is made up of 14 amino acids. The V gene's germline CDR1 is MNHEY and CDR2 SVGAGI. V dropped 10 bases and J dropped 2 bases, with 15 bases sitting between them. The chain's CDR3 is CATIKGPTGNTIYF. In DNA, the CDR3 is TGTGCCACCATTAAGGGCCCAACTGGAAACACCATATATTTT.

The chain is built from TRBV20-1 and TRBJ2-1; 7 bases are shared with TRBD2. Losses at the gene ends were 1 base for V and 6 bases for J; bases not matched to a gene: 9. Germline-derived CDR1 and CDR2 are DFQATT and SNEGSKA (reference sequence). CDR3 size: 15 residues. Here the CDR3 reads CSARGVSGDINEQFF. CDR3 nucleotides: TGCAGTGCTAGAGGAGTGAGCGGGGATATCAATGAGCAGTTCTTC.

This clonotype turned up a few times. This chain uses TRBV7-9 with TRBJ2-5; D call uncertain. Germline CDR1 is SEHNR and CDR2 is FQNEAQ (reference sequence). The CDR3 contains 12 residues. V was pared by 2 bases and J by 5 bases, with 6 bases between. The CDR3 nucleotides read TGTGCCAGCAGCTTATCAGTGGAGACCCAGTACTTC. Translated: CASSLSVETQYF.

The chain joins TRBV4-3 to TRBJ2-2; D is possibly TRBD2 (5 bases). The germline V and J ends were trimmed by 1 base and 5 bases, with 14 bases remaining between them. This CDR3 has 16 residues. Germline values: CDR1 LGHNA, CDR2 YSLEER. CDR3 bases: TGCGCCAGCAGCCAAGGCGCCAGCGGAGTGACCGGGGAGCTGTTTTTT. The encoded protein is CASSQGASGVTGELFF.

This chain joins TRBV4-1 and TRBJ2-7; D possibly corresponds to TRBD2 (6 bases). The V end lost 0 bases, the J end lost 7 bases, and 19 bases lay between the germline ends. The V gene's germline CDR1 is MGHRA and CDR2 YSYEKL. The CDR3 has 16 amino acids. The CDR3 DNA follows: TGCGCCAGCAGCCAAGAACCGGGAGCACCTGAGGGGGAGCAGTACTTC. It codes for CASSQEPGAPEGEQYF.

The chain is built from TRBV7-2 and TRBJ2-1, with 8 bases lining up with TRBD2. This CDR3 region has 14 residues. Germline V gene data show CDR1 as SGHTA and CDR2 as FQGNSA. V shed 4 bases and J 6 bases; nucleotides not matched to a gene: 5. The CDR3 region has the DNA TGTGCCAGCAGCTCGTCGGGGGGGGGCAATGAGCAGTTCTTC. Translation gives CASSSSGGGNEQFF.

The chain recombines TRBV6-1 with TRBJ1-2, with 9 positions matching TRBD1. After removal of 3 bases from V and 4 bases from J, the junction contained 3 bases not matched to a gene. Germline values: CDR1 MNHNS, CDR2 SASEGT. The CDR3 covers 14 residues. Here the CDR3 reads CASSEVTGGYGYTF. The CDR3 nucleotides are TGTGCCAGCAGTGAGGTGACAGGGGGCTATGGCTACACCTTC.

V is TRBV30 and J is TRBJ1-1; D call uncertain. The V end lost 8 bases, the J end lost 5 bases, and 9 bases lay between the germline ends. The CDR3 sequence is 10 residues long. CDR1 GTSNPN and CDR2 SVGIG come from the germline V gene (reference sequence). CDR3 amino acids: CAHHRTEAFF. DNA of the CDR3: TGTGCCCATCATAGGACTGAAGCTTTCTTT.

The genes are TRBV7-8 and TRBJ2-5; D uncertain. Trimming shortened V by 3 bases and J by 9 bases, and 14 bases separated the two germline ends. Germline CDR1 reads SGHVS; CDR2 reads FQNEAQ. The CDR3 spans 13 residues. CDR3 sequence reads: CASSLPPDSAQYF. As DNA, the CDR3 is TGTGCCAGCAGCTTGCCTCCAGACTCGGCCCAGTACTTC. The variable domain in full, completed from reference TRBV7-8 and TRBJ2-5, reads GAGVSQSPRYKVAKRGQDVALRCDPISGHVSLFWYQQALGQGPEFLTYFQNEAQLDKSGLPSDRFFAERPEGSVSTLKIQRTQQEDSAVYLCASSLPPDSAQYFGPGTRLLVL.

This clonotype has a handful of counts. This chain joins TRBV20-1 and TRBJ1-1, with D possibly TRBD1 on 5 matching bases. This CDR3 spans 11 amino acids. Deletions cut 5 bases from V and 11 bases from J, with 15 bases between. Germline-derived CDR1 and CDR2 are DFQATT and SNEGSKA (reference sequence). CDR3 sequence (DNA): TGCAGTGCTTCCGATGGTCGGGGGGCTTTCTTT. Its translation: CSASDGRGAFF.

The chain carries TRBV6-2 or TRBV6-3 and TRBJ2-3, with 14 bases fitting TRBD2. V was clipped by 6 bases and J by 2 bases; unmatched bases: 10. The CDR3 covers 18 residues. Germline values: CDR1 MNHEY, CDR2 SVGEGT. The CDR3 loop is CASSPGTSGGGFTDTQYF. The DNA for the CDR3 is TGTGCCAGCAGCCCCGGGACTAGCGGGGGCGGCTTCACAGATACGCAGTATTTT.